Sequencing of this T cell receptor beta chain was carried out in a study of T cells in Graves' hyperthyroidism and ophthalmopathy. Ophthalmopathy in the patients scored at least 3 on Clinical Activity Score and at least 4 on NOSPECS grade, lasting under 3 months. Roughly 10 ml of fresh peripheral blood supplied the PBMCs. V dropped 1 base and J dropped 6; count of bases not matched to a gene: 9. Germline lookup yields CDR1 SGHAT and CDR2 FQNNGV. CDR3 size: 16 residues. Amplification targeted TCR beta CDR3 regions from RNA transcripts. First-round RT-PCR with HTBI primers amplified the TCR CDR3 region. Via MiXCR, TCRdb re-called the multiplex PCR reads, giving one row per CDR3 protein. The data show 500,000 to 800,000 distinct CDR3 sequences, around 13% seen once. The table lists this clonotype with many counts. Its antigen remains unidentified. Study observations and caveats: Ophthalmopathy was identified by the model a median approximately six months ahead of onset. Peripheral blood also featured most of the thyroid clonotypes expanded above 0.001.

The specimen sequenced was blood. The V call is TRBV11-2, the J call TRBJ2-1, with 7 nucleotides matching TRBD2. This TCR was recovered from a woman aged 45-59 years with Graves' ophthalmopathy. The CDR3 coding sequence is TGTGCCAGCAGCTTAGCGTTGGCTAGCGGACTCAATGAGCAGTTCTTC. Translation gives CASSLALASGLNEQFF.